The 9 T cell receptor beta chains reported below all come from one sample, sequenced in a study of blood T cell repertoires in COVID-19. Only in-frame clones appear in the TCRdb table, and some are missing; sequencing was by immunoSEQ multiplex PCR. The sample contains 200,000 to 250,000 clones, 84% of which appear only once. The sample taken for sequencing was PBMCs or T cells enriched from blood (not recorded which). These TCRs come from a man in his sixties who had recovered from COVID-19.

The CDR3: CASTLGQGSGETQYF. DNA for the CDR3: TGTGCCAGCACCTTGGGACAGGGGTCTGGAGAGACCCAGTACTTC. The chain uses TRBV7-8 and TRBJ2-5; TRBD1 matches 10 bases. This CDR3 comprises 15 residues. V trimming: 7 bases; J trimming: 4 bases; junction bases outside the gene matches: 9. CDR1 is SGHVS, CDR2 FQNEAQ, per germline.

The chain joins TRBV6-5 to TRBJ1-2; 10 bases map to TRBD1. The CDR3 covers 15 residues. The germline gives CDR1 MNHEY, CDR2 SVGAGI. The J segment lost 5 bases and the V segment lost 6 bases, leaving 9 bases of the junction unmatched. CDR3 protein: CASSYKTGGGYGYTF. As DNA, the CDR3 is TGTGCCAGCAGCTACAAGACAGGGGGCGGGTATGGCTACACCTTC.

Only one count was recorded for this clone. The V and J genes are TRBV6-5 and TRBJ2-7; a possible D gene is TRBD2 (6 bases). The germline gives CDR1 MNHEY, CDR2 SVGAGI. The CDR3 has 15 amino acids. V was pared by 0 bases and J by 6 bases, with 15 bases between. The DNA for the CDR3 is TGTGCCAGCAGTTACTCGACGACCCCCGGGGGCGAGCAGTACTTC. It specifies CASSYSTTPGGEQYF.

The chain couples TRBV30 to TRBJ2-2; the match to TRBD1 covers 8 bases. The CDR3 runs to 15 residues. The ends lost 3 bases at V and 3 bases at J; junction bases unmatched: 6. Germline assignment: CDR1 GTSNPN and CDR2 SVGIG (reference sequence). The CDR3 sequence is CAWSRDRSYTGELFF. The CDR3 bases are TGTGCCTGGAGCCGGGACAGGAGTTACACCGGGGAGCTGTTTTTT. Using reference TRBV30 and TRBJ2-2 for the parts outside the CDR3, the full variable domain is SQTIHQWPATLVQPVGSPLSLECTVEGTSNPNLYWYRQAAGRGLQLLFYSVGIGQISSEVPQNLSASRPQDRQFILSSKKLLLSDSGFYLCAWSRDRSYTGELFFGEGSRLTVL.

The genes are TRBV2 and TRBJ1-5, with D possibly being TRBD1 (5 bases). CDR3 length equals 13 residues. V was trimmed by 8 bases and J by 5 bases, leaving 13 bases between them. Germline V gene data show CDR1 as SNHLY and CDR2 as FYNNEI. The CDR3 nucleotides are TGTGCCAGCGGGGCCGGGTACGATCAGCCCCAGCATTTT. Amino acids: CASGAGYDQPQHF.

This chain uses TRBV6-5 with TRBJ1-1; D is perhaps TRBD1 (5 bases). The CDR3 has 15 residues. The V gene lost 8 bases and the J gene lost 6 bases, with 22 bases spanning the gap. Germline V gene data show CDR1 as MNHEY and CDR2 as SVGAGI. DNA of the CDR3: TGTGCCAGCCTTACAAGGCAGGGAAGGATCGCTGAAGCTTTCTTT. It specifies CASLTRQGRIAEAFF.

The gene calls are TRBV11-3 and TRBJ2-2; 7 positions agree with TRBD2. Trimming at V came to 3 bases and at J to 2 bases, leaving 3 bases not matched to a gene. Germline-derived CDR1 and CDR2 are SGHNT and YENEEA. The CDR3 is 15 amino acids. CDR3 sequence reads: CASSFGGTNTGELFF. CDR3 bases: TGTGCCAGCAGCTTCGGGGGGACTAACACCGGGGAGCTGTTTTTT.

The chain is built from TRBV28 and TRBJ1-6, with 10 bases aligning to TRBD1. Looked up from germline, CDR1 is MDHEN and CDR2 is SYDVKM. CDR3 length equals 15 residues. V shed 4 bases, J shed 6 bases, and the junction held 3 bases outside the gene matches. CDR3 DNA sequence: TGTGCCAGCAGTTGGGGGACAGGGGTTAATTCACCCCTCCACTTT. Translation gives CASSWGTGVNSPLHF.

V and J are TRBV10-3 and TRBJ2-7; the D gene is possibly TRBD1 (5 bases). Germline V gives CDR1 ENHRY, CDR2 SYGVKD. This CDR3 is built from 14 residues. The V and J ends lost 3 bases and 5 bases respectively, with 14 bases between them. CDR3 sequence reads: CAISENVGPNEQYF. The CDR3, as DNA: TGTGCCATCAGTGAAAATGTGGGGCCCAACGAGCAGTACTTC.